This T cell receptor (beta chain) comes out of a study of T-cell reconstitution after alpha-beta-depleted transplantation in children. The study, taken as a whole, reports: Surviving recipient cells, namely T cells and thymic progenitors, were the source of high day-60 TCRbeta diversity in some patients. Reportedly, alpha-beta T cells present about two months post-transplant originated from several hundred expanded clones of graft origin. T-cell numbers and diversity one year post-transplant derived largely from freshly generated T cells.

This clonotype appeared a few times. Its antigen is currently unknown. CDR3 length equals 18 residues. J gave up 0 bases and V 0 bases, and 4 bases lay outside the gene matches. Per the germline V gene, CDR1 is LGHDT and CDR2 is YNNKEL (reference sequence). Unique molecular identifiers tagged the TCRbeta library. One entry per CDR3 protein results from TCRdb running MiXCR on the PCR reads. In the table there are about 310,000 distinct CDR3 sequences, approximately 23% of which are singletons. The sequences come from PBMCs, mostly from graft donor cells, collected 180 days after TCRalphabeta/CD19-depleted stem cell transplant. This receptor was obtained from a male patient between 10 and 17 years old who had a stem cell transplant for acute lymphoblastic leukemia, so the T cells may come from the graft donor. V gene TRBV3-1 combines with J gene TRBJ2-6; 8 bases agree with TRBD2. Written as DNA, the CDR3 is TGTGCCAGCAGCCAAGATTGGCTAGCGGGCTCTGGGGCCAACGTCCTGACTTTC. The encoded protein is CASSQDWLAGSGANVLTF.